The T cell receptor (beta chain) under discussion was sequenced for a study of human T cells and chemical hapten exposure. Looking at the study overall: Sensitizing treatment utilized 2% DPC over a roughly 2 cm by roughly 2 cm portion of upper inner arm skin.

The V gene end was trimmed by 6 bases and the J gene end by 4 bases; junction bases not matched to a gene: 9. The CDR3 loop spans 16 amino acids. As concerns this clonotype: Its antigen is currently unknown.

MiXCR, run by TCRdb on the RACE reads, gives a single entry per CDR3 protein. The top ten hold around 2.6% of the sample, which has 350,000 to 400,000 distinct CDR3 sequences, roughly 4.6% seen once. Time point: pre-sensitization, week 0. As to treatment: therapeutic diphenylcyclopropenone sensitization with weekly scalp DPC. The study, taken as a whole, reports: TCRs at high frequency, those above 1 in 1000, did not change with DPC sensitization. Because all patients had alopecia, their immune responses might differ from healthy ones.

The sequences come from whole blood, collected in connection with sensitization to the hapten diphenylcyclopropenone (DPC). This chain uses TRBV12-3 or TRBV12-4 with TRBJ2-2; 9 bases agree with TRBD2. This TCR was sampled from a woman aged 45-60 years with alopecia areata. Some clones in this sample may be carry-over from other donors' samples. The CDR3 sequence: CASSISSGAGTGELFF. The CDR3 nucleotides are TGTGCCAGCAGCATCTCTAGCGGGGCGGGCACCGGGGAGCTGTTTTTT.